The subject of this entry is one T cell receptor (beta chain). This is likely a read error, given that the CDR3 carries no conserved phenylalanine or tryptophan at its end. The limits of the CDR3 on the DNA are not certain, so only TCRdb's listed CDR3 is given. Germline V gene data show CDR1 as MNHEY and CDR2 as SVGEGT. Inclusive of both ends, the CDR3 amounts to 11 amino acids. Here immunoSEQ multiplex PCR was the method, and the copy in TCRdb shows in-frame clones only, minus some. The sample includes roughly 200,000 clones, 85% of them seen just once. Cohort allocation depended upon clinical history that participants reported. The study counted Cohort 3 donors as recovered given two negative PCRs, clearance, or symptom resolution. The sample comes from a study of blood T cell repertoires in COVID-19.

The chain is built from TRBV6-2 or TRBV6-3 and TRBJ2-7; TRBD2, the D gene given by the table, was not confirmed from the DNA. Input material: PBMCs or T cells enriched from blood (not recorded which). The sequence derives from a man aged 40-50 years who had recovered from COVID-19. CDR3 protein: CASSSTSAFRT.